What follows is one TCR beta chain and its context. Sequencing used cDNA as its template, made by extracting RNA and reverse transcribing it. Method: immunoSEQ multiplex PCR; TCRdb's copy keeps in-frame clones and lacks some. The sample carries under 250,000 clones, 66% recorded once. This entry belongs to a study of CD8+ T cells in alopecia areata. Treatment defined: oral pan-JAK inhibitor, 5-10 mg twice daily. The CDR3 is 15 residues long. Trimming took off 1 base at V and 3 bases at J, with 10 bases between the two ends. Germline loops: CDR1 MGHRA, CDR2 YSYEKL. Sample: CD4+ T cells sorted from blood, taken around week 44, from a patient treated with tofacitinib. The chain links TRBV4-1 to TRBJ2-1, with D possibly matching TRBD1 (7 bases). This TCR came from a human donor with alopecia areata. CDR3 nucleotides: TGCGCCAGCAGCCAAGGCAGGGGGGTCTACAATGAGCAGTTCTTC. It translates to CASSQGRGVYNEQFF.